A selection of T cell receptor beta chains follows, all from one sample in a study of T-cell reconstitution after alpha-beta-depleted transplantation in children. TCRdb re-analysed the PCR reads in MiXCR, keeping a single row per CDR3 protein. The profile covers 80,000 to 100,000 distinct CDR3 sequences, with around a quarter appearing a single time and about 22% taken by the ten largest. The source was PBMCs, collected before TCRalphabeta/CD19-depleted stem cell transplant. These receptors were collected from a boy between 2 and 10 years old with acute lymphoblastic leukemia, due to receive a stem cell transplant. Both conserved end residues are part of each CDR3. The order of the fields is D gene, clone size, J gene, V gene, CDR3 protein, CDR3 DNA. D genes are given only for firm matches. Some rows have no size entry. The others give once, few or many, or a class for an expanded clone.

>NA|many|TRBJ2-7|TRBV18
CASSPDGTPEQYF
TGTGCCAGCTCACCAGATGGGACCCCCGAGCAGTACTTC
>NA|NA|TRBJ1-1|TRBV25-1
CASKHSNTEASF
TGTGCCAGCAAACACTCGAACACTGAAGCTTCCTTT
>NA|many|TRBJ2-3|TRBV6-4
CASSGDSTDTQYF
TGTGCCAGCAGTGGGGACAGCACAGATACGCAGTATTTT
>NA|NA|TRBJ2-3|TRBV20-1
CSARDRSRSWITDTQYF
TGCAGTGCTAGAGATCGTTCGCGGAGTTGGATCACAGATACGCAGTATTTT
>NA|few|TRBJ1-2|TRBV6-5
CASSYSQGFYGYTF
TGTGCCAGCAGTTACTCGCAAGGTTTCTATGGCTACACCTTC
>TRBD2|many|TRBJ2-2|TRBV5-1
CASSLGASGVSGELFF
TGCGCCAGCAGCTTAGGGGCTAGCGGAGTCTCCGGGGAGCTGTTTTTT
>NA|few|TRBJ2-1|TRBV6-4
CASSDSGGYNEQFF
TGTGCCAGCAGTGACAGCGGAGGGTACAATGAGCAGTTCTTC
>NA|many|TRBJ2-6|TRBV6-2/TRBV6-3
CASSGGDGANVLTF
TGTGCCAGCAGTGGAGGGGATGGGGCCAACGTCCTGACTTTC
>NA|few|TRBJ2-1|TRBV5-1
CASSLAVGHTVPEQFF
TGCGCCAGCAGCTTGGCAGTCGGACATACTGTCCCTGAGCAGTTCTTC
>TRBD1|NA|TRBJ2-5|TRBV5-1
CASSPGQGQETQYF
TGCGCCAGCAGTCCGGGACAGGGCCAAGAGACCCAGTACTTC
>NA|many|TRBJ2-1|TRBV7-9
CASTRSTGMSISVDEQFF
TGTGCCAGCACCAGGTCAACGGGGATGAGCATCTCAGTGGATGAGCAGTTCTTC
>NA|NA|TRBJ1-1|TRBV5-1
CASSLQRGSEAFF
TGCGCCAGCAGCCTACAAAGGGGGTCGGAAGCTTTCTTT
>NA|NA|TRBJ2-2|TRBV20-1
CSARSGRGELFF
TGCAGTGCTAGATCGGGGAGAGGGGAGCTGTTTTTT
>TRBD2|NA|TRBJ2-3|TRBV11-3
CASSSRVAGEGGDTQYF
TGTGCCAGCAGCTCCCGGGTAGCGGGAGAAGGTGGGGATACGCAGTATTTT
>NA|NA|TRBJ1-2|TRBV10-3
CAISESTTGLGYTF
TGTGCCATCAGTGAGTCAACGACCGGGCTAGGCTACACCTTC
>TRBD2|few|TRBJ2-1|TRBV4-3
CASSPLEGLAVNEQFF
TGCGCCAGCAGCCCATTGGAAGGGCTAGCGGTCAACGAGCAGTTCTTC
>TRBD2|few|TRBJ2-1|TRBV29-1
CSAAPPSSGSSYNEQFF
TGCAGCGCCGCCCCCCCGAGTAGCGGGAGCTCCTACAATGAGCAGTTCTTC
>TRBD1|NA|TRBJ2-5|TRBV7-6
CASSFVLGGVETQYF
TGTGCCAGCAGCTTTGTCCTAGGGGGCGTAGAGACCCAGTACTTC
>TRBD2|NA|TRBJ2-7|TRBV2
CASSSTREAGEQYF
TGTGCCAGCAGCTCGACCCGGGAGGCCGGCGAGCAGTACTTC
>TRBD2|NA|TRBJ2-2|TRBV7-2
CASSSTSGRNTGELFF
TGTGCCAGCAGCTCGACTAGCGGTCGGAACACCGGGGAGCTGTTTTTT
>NA|few|TRBJ1-2|TRBV6-6
CASSYSRAGYTF
TGTGCCAGCAGTTACTCACGGGCTGGCTACACCTTC
>NA|few|TRBJ2-1|TRBV7-2
CASIPRVSGGNEQFF
TGTGCCAGCATCCCTCGGGTTAGCGGAGGCAATGAGCAGTTCTTC
>NA|once|TRBJ1-6|TRBV6-5
CASSYSGFYNSPLHF
TGTGCCAGCAGTTACTCGGGGTTTTATAATTCACCCCTCCACTTT
>NA|few|TRBJ2-6|TRBV6-1
CASRPWGLANVLTF
TGTGCCAGCAGGCCCTGGGGGCTGGCCAACGTCCTGACTTTC
>TRBD1|NA|TRBJ1-3|TRBV29-1
CSAKTGAGNTIYF
TGCAGCGCGAAGACAGGGGCTGGAAACACCATATATTTT
>TRBD1|few|TRBJ2-2|TRBV5-1
CASSSQQGYGTGELFF
TGCGCCAGCAGCTCCCAACAGGGGTATGGCACCGGGGAGCTGTTTTTT
>NA|many|TRBJ2-1|TRBV7-9
CASSLGSGNEQFF
TGTGCCAGCAGCTTAGGGAGCGGCAATGAGCAGTTCTTC
>TRBD2|few|TRBJ2-1|TRBV12-3/TRBV12-4
CASSHILTSGSGNEQFF
TGTGCCAGCAGCCACATACTGACTAGCGGGAGCGGTAATGAGCAGTTCTTC
>NA|many|TRBJ2-2|TRBV29-1
CSVYNTGELFF
TGCAGCGTCTATAACACCGGGGAGCTGTTTTTT
>NA|NA|TRBJ2-5|TRBV6-5
CASSYGQDQETQYF
TGTGCCAGCAGTTACGGGCAGGATCAAGAGACCCAGTACTTC
>NA|few|TRBJ2-1|TRBV5-5
CASSTRENEQFF
TGTGCCAGCAGTACAAGAGAAAATGAGCAGTTCTTC
>TRBD2|many|TRBJ2-3|TRBV11-1
CASSSEGLADRLQYF
TGTGCCAGCAGCTCGGAGGGGCTAGCGGACCGGCTGCAGTATTTT
>NA|many|TRBJ1-3|TRBV20-1
CSARFQGGNTIYF
TGCAGTGCTAGATTCCAGGGGGGAAACACCATATATTTT
>NA|few|TRBJ2-1|TRBV12-3/TRBV12-4
CASSLAQELGEQFF
TGTGCCAGCAGTTTAGCGCAGGAGCTGGGTGAGCAGTTCTTC
>NA|few|TRBJ2-1|TRBV5-6
CASSLYREQFF
TGTGCCAGCAGCTTGTACAGGGAGCAGTTCTTC
>NA|NA|TRBJ2-6|TRBV28
CASSPSANVLTF
TGTGCCAGCAGTCCCTCGGCCAACGTCCTGACTTTC
>TRBD1|NA|TRBJ1-6|TRBV11-2
CASSLTGAHSPLHF
TGTGCCAGCAGCTTAACAGGGGCGCATTCACCCCTCCACTTT
>NA|NA|TRBJ1-1|TRBV5-5
CASSLQAGWGTEAFF
TGTGCCAGCAGCTTACAGGCGGGGTGGGGCACTGAAGCTTTCTTT
>TRBD2|NA|TRBJ2-1|TRBV5-4
CASSSTGLAEGDEQFF
TGTGCCAGCAGCTCAACGGGACTAGCGGAGGGTGATGAGCAGTTCTTC
>TRBD2|few|TRBJ2-2|TRBV7-6
CAVTSGGATGELFF
TGTGCCGTGACTAGCGGAGGGGCAACCGGGGAGCTGTTTTTT
>NA|few|TRBJ2-7|TRBV10-3
CAISESINRAYSYEQYF
TGTGCCATCAGTGAGTCGATTAACCGGGCGTATTCCTACGAGCAGTACTTC
>NA|few|TRBJ1-2|TRBV18
CASSPPGPQRGIYGYTF
TGTGCCAGCTCACCTCCAGGCCCACAGCGGGGAATCTATGGCTACACCTTC
>TRBD2|NA|TRBJ2-1|TRBV5-4
CASSLTAGDNEQFF
TGTGCCAGCAGCTTGACAGCGGGAGACAATGAGCAGTTCTTC
>TRBD2|NA|TRBJ2-5|TRBV29-1
CSVRLAAETQYF
TGCAGCGTTCGGCTAGCGGCAGAGACCCAGTACTTC
>NA|few|TRBJ1-2|TRBV28
CASNSGTVVGYTF
TGTGCCAGCAATTCCGGGACGGTCGTTGGCTACACCTTC
>TRBD1|few|TRBJ1-5|TRBV5-6
CASSLYRGNQPQHF
TGTGCCAGCAGCTTGTACAGGGGGAATCAGCCCCAGCATTTT
>NA|NA|TRBJ2-5|TRBV15
CATSTGTAGQETQYF
TGTGCCACCAGCACAGGGACAGCGGGGCAAGAGACCCAGTACTTC
>TRBD1|once|TRBJ1-1|TRBV5-1
CASSLAQGAGTEAFF
TGCGCCAGCAGCTTGGCACAGGGGGCTGGCACTGAAGCTTTCTTT
>NA|NA|TRBJ1-6|TRBV12-3/TRBV12-4
CASSLQDYSPLHF
TGTGCCAGCAGTTTACAGGACTATTCACCCCTCCACTTT
>NA|once|TRBJ2-5|TRBV5-1
CASSLSKRIQETQYF
TGCGCCAGCAGCTTGAGTAAGCGGATACAAGAGACCCAGTACTTC
>TRBD2|NA|TRBJ2-5|TRBV20-1
CSARDLWTSGGPQETQYF
TGCAGTGCTAGAGATCTATGGACTAGCGGGGGCCCCCAAGAGACCCAGTACTTC
>NA|NA|TRBJ2-3|TRBV5-6
CASSTVGEGPYLDTQYF
TGTGCCAGCAGCACGGTTGGAGAGGGGCCGTATTTGGATACGCAGTATTTT
>TRBD1|NA|TRBJ2-7|TRBV7-9
CASSPQGQGQYF
TGTGCCAGCAGCCCCCAAGGACAGGGGCAGTACTTC
>NA|few|TRBJ2-7|TRBV28
CASTALKNGGVSYEQYF
TGTGCCAGCACCGCCCTCAAAAATGGAGGGGTCTCCTACGAGCAGTACTTC
>NA|few|TRBJ2-7|TRBV5-1
CASSPGGVTYEQYF
TGCGCCAGCAGCCCAGGGGGGGTAACCTACGAGCAGTACTTC
>TRBD1|medium-sized|TRBJ1-5|TRBV24-1
CATSETGVTQPQHF
TGTGCCACCAGTGAGACAGGGGTTACTCAGCCCCAGCATTTT
>TRBD1|NA|TRBJ2-7|TRBV28
CASSHRDSNYEQYF
TGTGCCAGCAGTCACCGGGACAGCAACTACGAGCAGTACTTC
>NA|NA|TRBJ2-1|TRBV7-8
CASSFIPQGRLNNEQFF
TGTGCCAGCAGCTTTATTCCCCAGGGACGGCTCAACAATGAGCAGTTCTTC
>NA|few|TRBJ2-3|TRBV10-3
CAISESLGSTDTQYF
TGTGCCATCAGTGAGTCTTTGGGGAGCACAGATACGCAGTATTTT
>TRBD1|few|TRBJ2-7|TRBV27
CASSQKPPNPTGLTYEQYF
TGTGCCAGCAGCCAAAAGCCCCCTAATCCGACAGGGCTTACCTACGAGCAGTACTTC